This is a list of T cell receptor beta chains from one sample in a study of T cell changes during pregnancy in multiple sclerosis. Sequencing used immunoSEQ multiplex PCR; TCRdb keeps in-frame clones, though not all of them. The sample records some 77,000 clones, roughly nine tenths being singletons. The material was CD4+ T cells from peripheral blood mononuclear cells, obtained before pregnancy. These receptors originate from a female donor with multiple sclerosis, enrolled in a pregnancy study. Both conserved end residues are part of each CDR3. Fields, in order: V gene, J gene, clone size, D gene, CDR3 DNA, CDR3 protein. A D gene is named only where the DNA matches it firmly. Expanded clones get a size class; other rows say once, few or many, or leave the size out.

>TRBV10-3|TRBJ1-2|.|.
TGTGCCATCAGCTCAGGGGCCCAGGGAGGCTACACCTTC
CAISSGAQGGYTF
>TRBV7-3|TRBJ1-1|once|.
TGTGCCAGCAGCTTGACAGCGAACACTGAAGCTTTCTTT
CASSLTANTEAFF
>TRBV5-1|TRBJ2-5|.|.
TGCGCCAGCAGCCCGTCAGGGATTCAAGAGACCCAGTACTTC
CASSPSGIQETQYF
>TRBV2|TRBJ2-3|.|TRBD2
TGTGCCAGCAGTTGGACTAGCGGACGCACAGATACGCAGTATTTT
CASSWTSGRTDTQYF
>TRBV19|TRBJ2-3|.|TRBD2
TGTGCCAGTAGTCGGAGTAGCGGGAGCACAGATACGCAGTATTTT
CASSRSSGSTDTQYF
>TRBV7-2|TRBJ1-6|.|TRBD1
TGTGCCAGCAGCCCTCGTACAGGGGTAGGTTCACCCCTCCACTTT
CASSPRTGVGSPLHF
>TRBV9|TRBJ2-7|once|TRBD1
TGTGCCAGCAGCCCAGGAGGACAGGCCTACGAGCAGTACTTC
CASSPGGQAYEQYF
>TRBV29-1|TRBJ2-7|.|.
TGCAGCGTTGCCCTCGGGAATTACGAGCAGTACTTC
CSVALGNYEQYF
>TRBV13|TRBJ1-1|few|.
TGTGCCAGCAGCCTATCGAGAACTGAAGCTTTCTTT
CASSLSRTEAFF
>TRBV19|TRBJ2-1|.|TRBD2
TGTGCCAGTAGTATTAGTGCAGCGGGAGACTCTGAGCAGTTCTTC
CASSISAAGDSEQFF
>TRBV30|TRBJ1-6|.|TRBD1
TGTGCCTGGAGTCGGGACAGAATTTCGGGTTCACCCCTCCACTTT
CAWSRDRISGSPLHF
>TRBV5-1|TRBJ2-1|.|TRBD1
TGCGCCAGCAGCTCCAATGCCGGGACAGGGAACAATGAGCAGTTCTTC
CASSSNAGTGNNEQFF
>TRBV7-8|TRBJ1-1|.|TRBD1
TGTGCCAGCAGCTTAGGGACTACAGGGGACGGAACTGAAGCTTTCTTT
CASSLGTTGDGTEAFF
>TRBV7-2|TRBJ1-5|.|TRBD1
TGTGCCAGCAGCGTTACTTTAGGACAGGGAGATCAGCCCCAGCATTTT
CASSVTLGQGDQPQHF
>TRBV5-1|TRBJ2-2|.|.
TGCGCCAGCAGCTTGGAACCGAGCCGGGGGAACACCGGGGAGCTGTTTTTT
CASSLEPSRGNTGELFF
>TRBV20-1|TRBJ2-1|.|TRBD2
TGCAGTGCTACTAGCGGGGTTGAGCAGTTCTTC
CSATSGVEQFF
>TRBV21-1|TRBJ1-2|.|.
TGTGCCAGCAGCTTCCGGGACAGGGACGGGGGGGGCTACACCTTC
CASSFRDRDGGGYTF
>TRBV2|TRBJ1-5|.|TRBD1
TGTGCCAGCAGTACCACCTACAGGGGTAATCAGCCCCAGCATTTT
CASSTTYRGNQPQHF
>TRBV7-3|TRBJ2-5|.|TRBD2
TGTGCCAGCAGCTTAGGACTAGCTGGGGAGACCCAGTACTTC
CASSLGLAGETQYF
>TRBV29-1|TRBJ2-2|.|TRBD2
TGCAGCGCCCGGGAGGGAGGGCCAAACACCGGGGAGCTGTTTTTT
CSAREGGPNTGELFF
>TRBV5-6|TRBJ2-5|.|.
TGTGCCAGCCGGAGCAGGGGCTTGGAGACCCAGTACTTC
CASRSRGLETQYF
>TRBV30|TRBJ1-2|.|.
TGTGCCTGGACAGGGTCCTCCTATGGCTACACCTTC
CAWTGSSYGYTF
>TRBV19|TRBJ1-2|.|.
TGTGCCAGTAGTATCCGACTGGCCTATGGCTACACCTTC
CASSIRLAYGYTF
>TRBV19|TRBJ1-2|.|.
TGTGCCAGTAAGTTGGGCACTTTAAACTATGGCTACACCTTC
CASKLGTLNYGYTF
>TRBV5-8|TRBJ1-1|.|TRBD1
TGTGCCAGCAGCTTGGACAGGGGTGGCACTGAAGCTTTCTTT
CASSLDRGGTEAFF
>TRBV7-3|TRBJ2-7|.|TRBD2
TGTGCCAGCAGCTTAGGTACCGGACTAGCCTACGAGCAGTACTTC
CASSLGTGLAYEQYF
>TRBV5-1|TRBJ2-1|once|TRBD1
TGCGCCAGCAGCCACGGACAGGGCAATGAGCAGTTCTTC
CASSHGQGNEQFF
>TRBV7-9|TRBJ1-2|.|.
TGTGCCAGCAGCCCCCTCTTCCAGGGCCTTAACTATGGCTACACCTTC
CASSPLFQGLNYGYTF
>TRBV7-8|TRBJ1-2|.|TRBD1
TGTGCCAGCAGCCCCCAGGGGGCTAACTATGGCTACACCTTC
CASSPQGANYGYTF
>TRBV7-2|TRBJ1-5|.|.
TGTGCCAGCAGCGGGCGGACCGGGAAGCCCCAGCATTTT
CASSGRTGKPQHF
>TRBV7-2|TRBJ1-2|.|.
TGTGCCAGCAGCTTATCCCAAGCAACTAACTATGGCTACACCTTC
CASSLSQATNYGYTF
>TRBV28|TRBJ2-1|.|.
TGTGCCAGCAGCCGGGACATGAATGAGCAGTTCTTC
CASSRDMNEQFF
>TRBV28|TRBJ2-4|.|.
TGTGCCAGCAGTTTTCGGGGGAGACAGGCCAAAAACATTCAGTACTTC
CASSFRGRQAKNIQYF
>TRBV19|TRBJ1-4|.|TRBD1
TGTGCCAGTAGTTCCGGGACAGGGCTTGAAAAACTGTTTTTT
CASSSGTGLEKLFF
>TRBV30|TRBJ1-6|.|.
TGTGCCTGGAGTCCCACAAGAAGGGGGAATTCACCCCTCCACTTT
CAWSPTRRGNSPLHF
>TRBV5-1|TRBJ2-3|.|.
TGCGCCAGCAGCCCACGGACAGGGTCACGGGCTAGCGGGGTGGGCACAGATACGCAGTATTTT
CASSPRTGSRASGVGTDTQYF
>TRBV27|TRBJ2-3|.|TRBD2
TGTGCCAGCAGCGGACTAGCGGGAGTTGATACGCAGTATTTT
CASSGLAGVDTQYF
>TRBV9|TRBJ2-3|once|TRBD2
TGTGCCAGCAGCGTAGTCGCGGGAGGAGTGGGCACAGATACGCAGTATTTT
CASSVVAGGVGTDTQYF
>TRBV25-1|TRBJ2-7|.|.
TGTGCCAGCAGTCACACAGGGTCCTACGAGCAGTACTTC
CASSHTGSYEQYF
>TRBV2|TRBJ2-7|.|.
TGTGCCAGCAGTGATAGAAGGGGAAACTACGAGCAGTACTTC
CASSDRRGNYEQYF
>TRBV6-6|TRBJ2-3|.|.
TGTGCCAGCAGTCCGGCTACGAGTGGAGCACAGGTTACGCAGTATTTT
CASSPATSGAQVTQYF
>TRBV4-1|TRBJ2-1|.|.
TGCGCCAGCAGCCGTGCGAGCGACTCCTACAATGAGCAGTTCTTC
CASSRASDSYNEQFF
>TRBV6-1|TRBJ2-2|once|.
TGTGCCAGCAGTTCGACTTTCACCGGGGAGCTGTTTTTT
CASSSTFTGELFF
>TRBV6-5|TRBJ2-2|once|TRBD2
TGTGCCAGCAGTTCTCTGACTAGCGGGAGCCCCGGGGAGCTGTTTTTT
CASSSLTSGSPGELFF
>TRBV5-1|TRBJ1-5|few|.
TGCGCCAGCAGCTTGGAGCGCAATCAGCCCCAGCATTTT
CASSLERNQPQHF
>TRBV5-1|TRBJ2-2|.|.
TGCGCCAGCAGCTTGGAGGGCAGGGGCTCCGGGGAGCTGTTTTTT
CASSLEGRGSGELFF
>TRBV6-1|TRBJ1-1|few|.
TGTGCCAGCAGTGAGGTTACACGGAACACTGAAGCTTTCTTT
CASSEVTRNTEAFF
>TRBV5-1|TRBJ1-3|once|TRBD1
TGCGCCAGCAGCTTGGAGGGGCAGGGGGCAAACACCATATATTTT
CASSLEGQGANTIYF
>TRBV29-1|TRBJ2-2|.|TRBD1
TGCAGCGTGGGACAGGCGAACACCGGGGAGCTGTTTTTT
CSVGQANTGELFF
>TRBV28|TRBJ1-5|.|.
TGTGCCAGCAGCTTCAAGCGACAGGCAGTTGGCAATCAGCCCCAGCATTTT
CASSFKRQAVGNQPQHF
>TRBV2|TRBJ2-1|.|.
TGTGCCAGCAGTGAAGCGCAAGACAGATCCCCAATGGACTACTACAATGAGCAGTTCTTC
CASSEAQDRSPMDYYNEQFF
>TRBV10-3|TRBJ1-1|.|.
TGTGCCATCCGCCCCCGGGACATTGAGAACACTGAAGCTTTCTTT
CAIRPRDIENTEAFF
>TRBV7-9|TRBJ2-5|.|TRBD2
TGTGCCAGCAGCTATAGCGGGAGTGGCCAAGAGACCCAGTACTTC
CASSYSGSGQETQYF